This T cell receptor beta chain was sequenced during a study of OX40 agonist ivuxolimab in advanced cancers. Whole-study context: One hepatocellular carcinoma and a couple of cutaneous melanoma patients partially responded.

Repertoires were generated with immunoSEQ multiplex PCR, while TCRdb's copy carries only in-frame clones and drops some. The sample has over 75,000 clones; just over 90% are singletons. Overall study findings and caveats: Patients with a partial response at 0.1-3.0 mg/kg had among the lowest clonal expansion. Certain nonresponders additionally had low normalized T-cell clonal expansion.

As regards this clone: The antigen is unknown. Mismatch with germline at one junction end may stem from a read error.

Looked up from germline, CDR1 is SNHLY and CDR2 is FYNNEI. The CDR3 runs 12 residues. The chain combines TRBV2 with TRBJ2-2; D call uncertain. This TCR came from an adult with an advanced solid tumor such as melanoma, head and neck, liver or kidney cancer. The source material was CD4+ or CD8+ T cells sorted from blood, sampled in a trial of the OX40 agonist ivuxolimab. The CDR3 sequence: CASRGNNGELFF. In DNA form, the CDR3 reads TGTGCCAGCAGGGGGAACAACGGGGAGCTGTTTTTT.